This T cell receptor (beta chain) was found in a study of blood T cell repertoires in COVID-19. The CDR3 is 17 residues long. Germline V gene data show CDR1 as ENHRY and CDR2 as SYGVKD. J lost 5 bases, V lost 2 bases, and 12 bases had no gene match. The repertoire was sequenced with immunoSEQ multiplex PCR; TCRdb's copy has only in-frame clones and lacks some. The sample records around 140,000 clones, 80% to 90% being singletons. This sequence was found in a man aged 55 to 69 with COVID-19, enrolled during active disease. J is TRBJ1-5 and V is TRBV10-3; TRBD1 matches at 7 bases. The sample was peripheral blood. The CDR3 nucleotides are TGTGCCATCAGTGAGGGAATTCTCGGCAGGGGGGATCAGCCCCAGCATTTT. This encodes CAISEGILGRGDQPQHF.